The clone carrying this T cell receptor beta chain was seen many times. The antigen remains unidentified. With V trimmed by 3 bases and J by 4 bases, 6 bases remained unmatched. Germline loops: CDR1 SGHDT, CDR2 YYEEEE. The CDR3 length is 15 residues. The entry originates in a study of regulatory T cells in long-lasting Graves disease. The sample's time point: newly diagnosed GD, antithyroid drugs for less than 3 months. Preparation of the TCR library used RNA extracted from PBMCs. Graves' disease diagnoses used American Thyroid Association guidelines. Overall study findings and caveats: It is possible that accuracy was reduced by the small size of the sample.

Investigators prepared the TCR beta libraries by applying iRepertoire HTBI primers and Arm-PCR of CDR3 regions. A single record per CDR3 protein comes from TCRdb applying MiXCR to the multiplex PCR reads. The table includes roughly 260,000 distinct CDR3 sequences, more than 15% detected once. The sample also formed part of further work on T cells in Graves' hyperthyroidism and ophthalmopathy. That work states: A set of HTBI primers served as the primers for a first-round RT-PCR of the TCR CDR3.

This TCR was recovered from a woman aged 25-40 years with Graves disease. Sequences were derived from peripheral blood mononuclear cells (PBMCs), sampled at new diagnosis, from a patient treated with antithyroid drugs. The genes are TRBV5-6 and TRBJ1-1, with 10 nucleotides matching TRBD1. In DNA form, the CDR3 reads TGTGCCAGCAGCTCCCGGGACAGGGGATTCACTGAAGCTTTCTTT. It encodes CASSSRDRGFTEAFF.